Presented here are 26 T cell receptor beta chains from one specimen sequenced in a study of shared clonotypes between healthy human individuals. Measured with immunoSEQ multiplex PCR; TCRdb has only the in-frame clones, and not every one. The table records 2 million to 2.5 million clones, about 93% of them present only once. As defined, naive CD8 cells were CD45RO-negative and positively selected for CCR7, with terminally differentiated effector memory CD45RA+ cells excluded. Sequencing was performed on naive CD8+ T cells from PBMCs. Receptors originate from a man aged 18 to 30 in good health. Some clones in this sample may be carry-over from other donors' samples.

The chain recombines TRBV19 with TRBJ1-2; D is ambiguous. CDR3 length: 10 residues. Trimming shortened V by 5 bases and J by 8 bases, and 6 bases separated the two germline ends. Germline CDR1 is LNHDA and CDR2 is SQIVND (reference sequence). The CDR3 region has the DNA TGTGCCAGTAGTTTGGGGGGCTACACCTTC. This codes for CASSLGGYTF.

The CDR3 DNA follows: TGTGCCAGTAGTTGGACAGTCGGTAAATCTGAAGCTTTCTTT. Protein sequence: CASSWTVGKSEAFF. This chain connects TRBV19 to TRBJ1-1, with TRBD1 as a possible D gene (6 bases). Trimming pared 5 bases from V and 6 bases from J, leaving 16 bases between. The CDR3 has 14 amino acids. Germline assignment: CDR1 LNHDA and CDR2 SQIVND (reference sequence).

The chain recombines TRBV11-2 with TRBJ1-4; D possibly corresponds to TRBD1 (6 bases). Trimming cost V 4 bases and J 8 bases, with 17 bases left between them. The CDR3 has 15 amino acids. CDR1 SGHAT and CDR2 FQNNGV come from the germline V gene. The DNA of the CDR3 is TGTGCCAGCAGCTCCTTAGGGGGGGAGGAGGAAAAACTGTTTTTT. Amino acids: CASSSLGGEEEKLFF.

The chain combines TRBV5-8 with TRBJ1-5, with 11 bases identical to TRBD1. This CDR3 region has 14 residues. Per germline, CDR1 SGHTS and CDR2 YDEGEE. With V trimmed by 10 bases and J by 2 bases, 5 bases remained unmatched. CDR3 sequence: CAGTGGTGNQPQHF. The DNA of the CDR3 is TGTGCCGGGACAGGGGGAACCGGCAATCAGCCCCAGCATTTT.

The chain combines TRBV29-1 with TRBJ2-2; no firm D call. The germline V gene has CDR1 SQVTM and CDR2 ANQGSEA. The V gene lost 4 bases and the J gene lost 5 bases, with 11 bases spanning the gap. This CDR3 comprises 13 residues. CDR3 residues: CSVVSLGTGELFF. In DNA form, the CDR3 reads TGCAGCGTTGTCTCGTTAGGGACCGGGGAGCTGTTTTTT.

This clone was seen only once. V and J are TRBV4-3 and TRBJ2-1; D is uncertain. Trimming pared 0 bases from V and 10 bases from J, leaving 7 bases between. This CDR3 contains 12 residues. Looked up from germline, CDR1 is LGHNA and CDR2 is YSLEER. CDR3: CASSQDPREQFF. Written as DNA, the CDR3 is TGCGCCAGCAGCCAAGATCCCAGGGAGCAGTTCTTC.

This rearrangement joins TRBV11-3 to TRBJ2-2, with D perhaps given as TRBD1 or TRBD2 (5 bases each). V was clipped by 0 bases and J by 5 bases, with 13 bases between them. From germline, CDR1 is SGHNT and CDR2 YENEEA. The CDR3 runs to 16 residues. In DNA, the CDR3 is TGTGCCAGCAGCTTAGATGGGGGTAGGCTGACCGGGGAGCTGTTTTTT. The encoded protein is CASSLDGGRLTGELFF.

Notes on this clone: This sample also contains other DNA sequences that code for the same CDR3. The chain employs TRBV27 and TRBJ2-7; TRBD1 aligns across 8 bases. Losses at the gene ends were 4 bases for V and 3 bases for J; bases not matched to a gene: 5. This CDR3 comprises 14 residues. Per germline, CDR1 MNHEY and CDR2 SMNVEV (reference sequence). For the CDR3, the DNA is TGTGCCAGCAGTTCCGGACAGGGTTACTACGAGCAGTACTTC. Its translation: CASSSGQGYYEQYF.

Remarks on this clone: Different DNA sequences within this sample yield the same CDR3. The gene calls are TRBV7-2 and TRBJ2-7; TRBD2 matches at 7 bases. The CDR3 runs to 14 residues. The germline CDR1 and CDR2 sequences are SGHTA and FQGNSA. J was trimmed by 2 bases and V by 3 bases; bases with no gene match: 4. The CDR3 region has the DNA TGTGCCAGCAGCTTCGGGCGGGGGACCTACGAGCAGTACTTC. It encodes CASSFGRGTYEQYF.

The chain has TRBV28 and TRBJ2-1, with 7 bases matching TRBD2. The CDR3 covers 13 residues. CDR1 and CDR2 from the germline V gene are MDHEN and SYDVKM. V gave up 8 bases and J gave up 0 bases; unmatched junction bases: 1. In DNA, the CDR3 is TGTGCCAGCCGCGGGGGCTCCTACAATGAGCAGTTCTTC. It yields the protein CASRGGSYNEQFF.

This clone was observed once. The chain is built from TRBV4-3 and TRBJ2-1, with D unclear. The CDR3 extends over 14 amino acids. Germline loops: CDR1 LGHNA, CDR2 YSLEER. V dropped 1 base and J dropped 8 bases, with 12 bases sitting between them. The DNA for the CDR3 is TGCGCCAGCAGCCAAGGTTCCCGGGCGCATGAGCAGTTCTTC. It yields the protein CASSQGSRAHEQFF.

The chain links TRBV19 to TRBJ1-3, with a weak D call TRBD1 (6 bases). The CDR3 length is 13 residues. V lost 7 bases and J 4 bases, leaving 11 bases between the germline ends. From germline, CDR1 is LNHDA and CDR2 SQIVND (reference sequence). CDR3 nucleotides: TGTGCCAGTACCCCAGGGGCCGGAAACACCATATATTTT. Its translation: CASTPGAGNTIYF.

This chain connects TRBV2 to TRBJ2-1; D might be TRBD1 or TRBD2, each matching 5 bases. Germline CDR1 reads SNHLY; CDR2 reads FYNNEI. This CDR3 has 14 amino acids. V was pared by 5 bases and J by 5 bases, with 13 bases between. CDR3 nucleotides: TGTGCCAGCAGTAAGGGGACGGAGGACAATGAGCAGTTCTTC. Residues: CASSKGTEDNEQFF.

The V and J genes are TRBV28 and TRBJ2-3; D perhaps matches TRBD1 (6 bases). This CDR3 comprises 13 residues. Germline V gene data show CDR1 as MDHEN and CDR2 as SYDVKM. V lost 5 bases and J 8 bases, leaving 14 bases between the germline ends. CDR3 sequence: CASSPQGLGTQYF. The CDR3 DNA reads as TGTGCCAGCAGTCCTCAGGGGTTGGGTACGCAGTATTTT.

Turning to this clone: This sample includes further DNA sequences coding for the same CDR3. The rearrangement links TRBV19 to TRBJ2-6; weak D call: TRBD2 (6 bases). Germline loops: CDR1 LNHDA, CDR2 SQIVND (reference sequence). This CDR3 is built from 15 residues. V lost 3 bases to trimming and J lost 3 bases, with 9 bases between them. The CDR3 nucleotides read TGTGCCAGTAGTATTGACGGGAGTGGGGCCAACGTCCTGACTTTC. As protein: CASSIDGSGANVLTF.

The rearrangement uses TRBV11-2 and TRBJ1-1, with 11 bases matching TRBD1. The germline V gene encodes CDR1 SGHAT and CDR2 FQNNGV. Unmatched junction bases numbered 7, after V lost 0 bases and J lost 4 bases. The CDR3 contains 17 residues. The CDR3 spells CASSLDSGTGGFTEAFF. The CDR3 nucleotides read TGTGCCAGCAGCTTAGATAGCGGGACAGGGGGATTCACTGAAGCTTTCTTT. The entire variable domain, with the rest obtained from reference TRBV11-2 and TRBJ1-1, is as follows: EAGVAQSPRYKIIEKRQSVAFWCNPISGHATLYWYQQILGQGPKLLIQFQNNGVVDDSQLPKDRFSAERLKGVDSTLKIQPAKLEDSAVYLCASSLDSGTGGFTEAFFGQGTRLTVV.

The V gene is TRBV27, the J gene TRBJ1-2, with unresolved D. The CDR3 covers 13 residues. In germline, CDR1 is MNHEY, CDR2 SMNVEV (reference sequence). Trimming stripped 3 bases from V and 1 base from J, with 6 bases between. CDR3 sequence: CASSFWNNYGYTF. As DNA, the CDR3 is TGTGCCAGCAGTTTTTGGAATAACTATGGCTACACCTTC.

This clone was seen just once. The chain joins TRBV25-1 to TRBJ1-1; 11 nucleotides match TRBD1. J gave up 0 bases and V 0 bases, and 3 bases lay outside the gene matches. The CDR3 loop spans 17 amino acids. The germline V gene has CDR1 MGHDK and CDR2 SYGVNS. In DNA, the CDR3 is TGTGCCAGCAGTGAATATAAGGGACAGGGGGTGAACACTGAAGCTTTCTTT. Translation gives CASSEYKGQGVNTEAFF.

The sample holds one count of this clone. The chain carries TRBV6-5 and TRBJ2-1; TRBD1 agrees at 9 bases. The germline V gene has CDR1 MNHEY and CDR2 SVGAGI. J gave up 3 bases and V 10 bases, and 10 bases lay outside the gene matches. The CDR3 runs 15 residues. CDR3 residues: CATNTGTGYYNEQFF. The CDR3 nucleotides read TGTGCCACCAACACCGGGACAGGGTACTACAATGAGCAGTTCTTC.

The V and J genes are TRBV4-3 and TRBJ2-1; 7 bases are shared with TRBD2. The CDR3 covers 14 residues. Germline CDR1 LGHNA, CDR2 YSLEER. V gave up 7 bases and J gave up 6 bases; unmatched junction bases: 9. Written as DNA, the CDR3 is TGCGCCAGCAACCCCGGGAGGACCTTCAATGAGCAGTTCTTC. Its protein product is CASNPGRTFNEQFF.

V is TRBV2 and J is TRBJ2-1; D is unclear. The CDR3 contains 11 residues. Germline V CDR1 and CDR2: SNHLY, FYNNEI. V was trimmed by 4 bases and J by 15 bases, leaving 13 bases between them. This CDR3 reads CASSGALSPFF. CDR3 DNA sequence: TGTGCCAGCAGTGGGGCTCTCTCGCCGTTCTTC.

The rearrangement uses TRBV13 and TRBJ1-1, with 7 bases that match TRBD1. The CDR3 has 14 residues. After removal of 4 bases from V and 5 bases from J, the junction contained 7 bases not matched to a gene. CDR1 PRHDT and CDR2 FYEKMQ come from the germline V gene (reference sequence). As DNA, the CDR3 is TGTGCCAGCAGCTCCCAGACAGGGCGGACTGAAGCTTTCTTT. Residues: CASSSQTGRTEAFF. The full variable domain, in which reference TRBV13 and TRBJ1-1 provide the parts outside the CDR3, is AAGVIQSPRHLIKEKRETATLKCYPIPRHDTVYWYQQGPGQDPQFLISFYEKMQSDKGSIPDRFSAQQFSDYHSELNMSSLELGDSALYFCASSSQTGRTEAFFGQGTRLTVV.

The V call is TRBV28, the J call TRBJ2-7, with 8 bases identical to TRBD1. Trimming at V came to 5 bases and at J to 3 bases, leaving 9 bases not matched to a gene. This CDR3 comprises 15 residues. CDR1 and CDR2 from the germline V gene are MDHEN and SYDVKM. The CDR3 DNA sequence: TGTGCCAGCAGTGAGGGGGCAGGGGGCCTCTACGAGCAGTACTTC. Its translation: CASSEGAGGLYEQYF.

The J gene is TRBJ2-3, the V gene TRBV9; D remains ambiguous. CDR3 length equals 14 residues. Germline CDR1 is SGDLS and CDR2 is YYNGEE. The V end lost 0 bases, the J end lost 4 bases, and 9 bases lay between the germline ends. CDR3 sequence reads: CASSVERSADTQYF. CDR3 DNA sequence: TGTGCCAGCAGCGTAGAGAGGAGCGCAGATACGCAGTATTTT. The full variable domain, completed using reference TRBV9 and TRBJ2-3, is DSGVTQTPKHLITATGQRVTLRCSPRSGDLSVYWYQQSLDQGLQFLIQYYNGEERAKGNILERFSAQQFPDLHSELNLSSLELGDSALYFCASSVERSADTQYFGPGTRLTVL.

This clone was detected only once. The DNA of the CDR3 is TGTGCCAGTAGTATTCGGGACGGAGGGTTGATCTACGAGCAGTACTTC. Translation gives CASSIRDGGLIYEQYF. The chain recombines TRBV19 with TRBJ2-7, with TRBD2 as a possible D gene (6 bases). V was pared by 3 bases and J by 3 bases, with 18 bases between. This CDR3 region has 16 residues. Germline V gives CDR1 LNHDA, CDR2 SQIVND (reference sequence).

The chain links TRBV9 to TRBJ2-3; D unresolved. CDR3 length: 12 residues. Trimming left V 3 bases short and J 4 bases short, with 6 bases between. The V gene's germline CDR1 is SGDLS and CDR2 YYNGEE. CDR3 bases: TGTGCCAGCAGCGCCCGAGCAGATACGCAGTATTTT. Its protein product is CASSARADTQYF.